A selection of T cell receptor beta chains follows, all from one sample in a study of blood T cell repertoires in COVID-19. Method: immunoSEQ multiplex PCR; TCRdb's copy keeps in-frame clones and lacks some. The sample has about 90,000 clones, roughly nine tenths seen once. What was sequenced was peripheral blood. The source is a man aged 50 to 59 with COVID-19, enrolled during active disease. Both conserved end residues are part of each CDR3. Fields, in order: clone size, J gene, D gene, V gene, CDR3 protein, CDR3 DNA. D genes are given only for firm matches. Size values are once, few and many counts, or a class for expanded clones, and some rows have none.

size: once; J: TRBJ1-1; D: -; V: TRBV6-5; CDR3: CASKRNTEAFF; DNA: TGTGCCAGCAAGCGGAACACTGAAGCTTTCTTT
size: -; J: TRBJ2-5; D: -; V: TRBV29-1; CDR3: CSGGPGEETQYF; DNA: TGCAGCGGGGGGCCGGGAGAAGAGACCCAGTACTTC
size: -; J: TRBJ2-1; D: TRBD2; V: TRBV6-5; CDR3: CASRYLAVYNEQFF; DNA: TGTGCCAGCAGATACCTAGCGGTCTACAATGAGCAGTTCTTC
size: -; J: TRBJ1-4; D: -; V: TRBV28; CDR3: CASSTGTGMHEKLFF; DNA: TGTGCCAGCAGTACCGGCACAGGGATGCATGAAAAACTGTTTTTT
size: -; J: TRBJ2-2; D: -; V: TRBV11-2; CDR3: CASSQGWGELFF; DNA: TGTGCCAGCAGCCAGGGGTGGGGGGAGCTGTTTTTT
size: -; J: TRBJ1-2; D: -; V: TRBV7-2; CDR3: CASSLERNYGYTF; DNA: TGTGCCAGCAGCTTAGAGAGGAACTATGGCTACACCTTC
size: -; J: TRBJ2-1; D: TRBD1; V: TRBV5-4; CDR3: CASSPRTGRSNEQFF; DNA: TGTGCCAGCAGCCCCCGGACAGGGCGGTCCAATGAGCAGTTCTTC
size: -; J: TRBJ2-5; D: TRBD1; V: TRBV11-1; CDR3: CASSFGTGVGETQYF; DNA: TGTGCCAGCAGCTTTGGGACAGGGGTAGGGGAGACCCAGTACTTC
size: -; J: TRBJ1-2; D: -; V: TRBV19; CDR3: CASRSGYGYTF; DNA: TGTGCCAGTAGGTCGGGTTATGGCTACACCTTC
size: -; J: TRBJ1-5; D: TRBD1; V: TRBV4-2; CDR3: CASSRDRVNQPQHF; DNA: TGTGCCAGCAGCCGGGACAGAGTTAATCAGCCCCAGCATTTT
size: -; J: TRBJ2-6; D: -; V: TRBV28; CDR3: CASTSVGRGGANVLTF; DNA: TGTGCCAGCACCTCCGTCGGGAGAGGTGGGGCCAACGTCCTGACTTTC
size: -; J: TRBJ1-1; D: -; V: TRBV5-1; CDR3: CASSLGYRGNTEAFF; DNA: TGCGCCAGCAGCTTGGGATATCGAGGGAACACTGAAGCTTTCTTT
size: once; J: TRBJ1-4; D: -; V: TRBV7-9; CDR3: CASSSGLVNEKLFF; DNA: TGTGCCAGCAGCTCAGGACTGGTTAATGAAAAACTGTTTTTT
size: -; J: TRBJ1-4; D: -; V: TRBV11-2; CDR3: CASSATVTNEKLFF; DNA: TGTGCCAGCAGCGCCACAGTGACTAATGAAAAACTGTTTTTT
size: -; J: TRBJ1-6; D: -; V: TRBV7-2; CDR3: CASSLSRESPLHF; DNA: TGTGCCAGCAGCCTTAGCCGGGAGTCACCCCTCCACTTT
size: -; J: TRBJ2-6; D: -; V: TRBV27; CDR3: CASSYIAARRGANVLTF; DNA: TGTGCCAGCAGTTATATAGCCGCCCGGAGAGGGGCCAACGTCCTGACTTTC
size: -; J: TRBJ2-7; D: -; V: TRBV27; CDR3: CASSLSSQNEQYF; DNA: TGTGCCAGCAGTTTATCCTCGCAGAACGAGCAGTACTTC
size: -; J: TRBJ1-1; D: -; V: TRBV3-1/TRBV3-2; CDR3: CASRKDSSNTEAFF; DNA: TGTGCCAGCAGGAAGGACAGTTCGAACACTGAAGCTTTCTTT
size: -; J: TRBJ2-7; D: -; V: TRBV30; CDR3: CAWSRQEYEQYF; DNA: TGTGCCTGGAGTCGCCAGGAATACGAGCAGTACTTC
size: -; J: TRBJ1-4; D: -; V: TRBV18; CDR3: CASSPLQGSEKLFF; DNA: TGTGCCAGCTCACCGTTACAGGGCAGTGAAAAACTGTTTTTT
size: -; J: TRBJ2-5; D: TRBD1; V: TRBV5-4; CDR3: CASSPTGAYQETQYF; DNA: TGTGCCAGCAGCCCGACAGGGGCGTACCAAGAGACCCAGTACTTC
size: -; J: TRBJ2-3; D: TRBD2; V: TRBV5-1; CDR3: CASSVGTSAGGTDTQYF; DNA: TGCGCCAGCAGCGTAGGGACTAGCGCGGGGGGCACAGATACGCAGTATTTT
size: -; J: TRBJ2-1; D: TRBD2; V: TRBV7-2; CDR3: CASSLDSGGPREQFF; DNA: TGTGCCAGCAGCTTAGATAGCGGGGGCCCTCGGGAGCAGTTCTTC
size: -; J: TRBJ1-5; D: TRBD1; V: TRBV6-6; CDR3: CASSPQGASNQPQHF; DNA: TGTGCCAGCAGCCCCCAGGGGGCGAGCAATCAGCCCCAGCATTTT
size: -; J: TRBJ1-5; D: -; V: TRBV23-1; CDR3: CASSQSSAGFRDSNQPQHF; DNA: TGCGCCAGCAGTCAATCGTCGGCAGGGTTTAGGGATAGCAATCAGCCCCAGCATTTT
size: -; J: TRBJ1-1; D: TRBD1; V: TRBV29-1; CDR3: CSVETTGDKTEAFF; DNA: TGCAGCGTGGAAACGACAGGGGATAAGACTGAAGCTTTCTTT
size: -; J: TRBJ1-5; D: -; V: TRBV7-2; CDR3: CASSNRQNQPQHF; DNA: TGTGCCAGCAGCAACAGACAGAATCAGCCCCAGCATTTT
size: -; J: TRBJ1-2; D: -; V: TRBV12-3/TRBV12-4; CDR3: CASSSFRAYGYTF; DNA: TGTGCCAGCAGTTCTTTCAGGGCCTATGGCTACACCTTC
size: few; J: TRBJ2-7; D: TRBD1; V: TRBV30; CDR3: CAWSGGGLEQYF; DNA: TGTGCCTGGAGTGGAGGGGGCCTCGAGCAGTACTTC
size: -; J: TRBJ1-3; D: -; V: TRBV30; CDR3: CAWDQGSGNTIYF; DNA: TGTGCCTGGGATCAGGGTTCTGGAAACACCATATATTTT
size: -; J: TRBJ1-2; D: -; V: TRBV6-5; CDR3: CASIQGYYGYTF; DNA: TGTGCCAGCATTCAGGGGTACTATGGCTACACCTTC
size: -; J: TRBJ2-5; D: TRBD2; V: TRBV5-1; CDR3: CASSATSGGHQETQYF; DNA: TGCGCCAGCAGCGCGACTAGCGGGGGCCATCAAGAGACCCAGTACTTC
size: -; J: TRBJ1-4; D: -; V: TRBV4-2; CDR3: CASSQDWLGGGEKLFF; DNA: TGTGCCAGCAGCCAAGATTGGCTTGGGGGCGGTGAAAAACTGTTTTTT
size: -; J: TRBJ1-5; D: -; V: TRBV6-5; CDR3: CASSYSRQDQPQHF; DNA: TGTGCCAGCAGTTACTCCCGGCAGGATCAGCCCCAGCATTTT
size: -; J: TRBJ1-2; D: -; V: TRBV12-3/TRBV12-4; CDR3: CASSLPGSGYTF; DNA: TGTGCCAGCAGTTTACCCGGGTCTGGCTACACCTTC
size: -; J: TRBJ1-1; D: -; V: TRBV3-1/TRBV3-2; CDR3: CASSQDRGNTEAFF; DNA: TGTGCCAGCAGCCAAGATCGGGGGAACACTGAAGCTTTCTTT
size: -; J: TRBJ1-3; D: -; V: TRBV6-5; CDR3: CASSYGRGEGNTIYF; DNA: TGTGCCAGCAGTTACGGCAGGGGAGAAGGAAACACCATATATTTT
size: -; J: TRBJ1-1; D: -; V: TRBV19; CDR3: CASSMKRVTEAFF; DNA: TGTGCCAGTAGTATGAAGCGGGTTACTGAAGCTTTCTTT
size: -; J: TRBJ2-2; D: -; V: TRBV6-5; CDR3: CASSFSTGQNTGELFF; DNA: TGTGCCAGCAGTTTCTCGACAGGTCAGAACACCGGGGAGCTGTTTTTT
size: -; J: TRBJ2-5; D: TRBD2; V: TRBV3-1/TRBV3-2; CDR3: CASSPGLAGAQETQYF; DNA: TGTGCCAGCAGCCCCGGACTAGCGGGGGCACAAGAGACCCAGTACTTC
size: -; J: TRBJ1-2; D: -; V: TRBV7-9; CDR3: CASSLAPQNYGYTF; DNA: TGTGCCAGCAGCTTAGCCCCACAGAACTATGGCTACACCTTC
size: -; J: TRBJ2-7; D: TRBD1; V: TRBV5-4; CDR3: CASSPGTGGREQYF; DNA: TGTGCCAGCAGCCCCGGGACAGGGGGACGCGAGCAGTACTTC
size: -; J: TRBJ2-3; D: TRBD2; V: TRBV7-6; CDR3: CASSLSASGVVGPISTDTQYF; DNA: TGTGCCAGCAGCTTATCGGCTAGCGGGGTGGTCGGGCCAATTTCCACAGATACGCAGTATTTT
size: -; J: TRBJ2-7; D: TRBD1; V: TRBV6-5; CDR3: CASSLQGTFSYEQYF; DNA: TGTGCCAGCAGTTTACAGGGGACCTTCTCCTACGAGCAGTACTTC
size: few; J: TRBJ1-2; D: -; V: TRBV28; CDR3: CASSSYTDRHYGYTF; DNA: TGTGCCAGCAGTTCTTACACGGACAGACACTATGGCTACACCTTC
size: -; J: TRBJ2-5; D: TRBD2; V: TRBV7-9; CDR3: CASSLEGRVVETQYF; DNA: TGTGCCAGCAGCTTAGAAGGGAGGGTAGTAGAGACCCAGTACTTC
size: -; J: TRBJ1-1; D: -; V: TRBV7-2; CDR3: CASSTRQNTEAFF; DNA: TGTGCCAGCAGCACACGACAGAACACTGAAGCTTTCTTT